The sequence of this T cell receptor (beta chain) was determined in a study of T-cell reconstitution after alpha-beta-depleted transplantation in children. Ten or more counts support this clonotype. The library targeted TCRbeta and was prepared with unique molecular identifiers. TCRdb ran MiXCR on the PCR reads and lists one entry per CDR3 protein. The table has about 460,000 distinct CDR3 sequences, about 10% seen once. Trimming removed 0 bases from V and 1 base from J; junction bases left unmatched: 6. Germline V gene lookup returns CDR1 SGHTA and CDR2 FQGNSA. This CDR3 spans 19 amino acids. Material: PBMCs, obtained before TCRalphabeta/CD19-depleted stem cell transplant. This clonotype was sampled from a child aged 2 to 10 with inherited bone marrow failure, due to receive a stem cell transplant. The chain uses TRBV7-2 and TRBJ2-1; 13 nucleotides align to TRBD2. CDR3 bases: TGTGCCAGCAGCTTAGCCTCACTAGCGGGAGGGCGATCCTACAATGAGCAGTTCTTC. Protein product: CASSLASLAGGRSYNEQFF.